Listed below are T cell receptor beta chains from one sample, sequenced in a study of T cells in Graves' hyperthyroidism and ophthalmopathy. TCRdb re-analysed the multiplex PCR reads in MiXCR, keeping a single row per CDR3 protein. The table shows fewer than 900,000 distinct CDR3 sequences, with less than 20% occurring only once. Sequencing input: blood. The receptor source for this set is a man younger than 35 with Graves' hyperthyroidism. Each CDR3 is given with its conserved first and last residue. Each record gives: V gene, clone size, D gene, J gene, CDR3 protein, CDR3 DNA. A D gene is named only where the DNA matches it firmly. The size entry is marked missing in some rows and otherwise reads once, few, many or a size class.

TRBV19,NA,NA,TRBJ2-1,CASSMIGGGAYNEQFF,TGTGCCAGTAGTATGATTGGCGGGGGCGCCTACAATGAGCAGTTCTTC
TRBV28,many,NA,TRBJ1-2,CASSLYMTNYGYTF,TGTGCCAGCAGTTTGTACATGACTAACTATGGCTACACCTTC
TRBV5-1,NA,NA,TRBJ2-2,CASSSDSLGSGELFF,TGCGCCAGCAGCTCGGACAGTTTGGGTTCCGGGGAGCTGTTTTTT
TRBV10-3,NA,NA,TRBJ1-6,CAIKEGMDSPLHF,TGTGCCATCAAGGAGGGGATGGATTCACCCCTCCACTTT
TRBV2,many,TRBD2,TRBJ2-1,CASSGSWGGGSESYNEQFF,TGTGCCAGCAGTGGATCGTGGGGTGGCGGGAGTGAGTCCTACAATGAGCAGTTCTTC
TRBV27,few,TRBD2,TRBJ2-3,CASSLLVAGRPDTQYF,TGTGCCAGCAGTTTACTGGTAGCGGGGCGGCCAGATACGCAGTATTTT
TRBV10-3,few,NA,TRBJ1-6,CAIGPSYNSPLHF,TGTGCCATCGGGCCCAGCTATAATTCACCCCTCCACTTT
TRBV6-4,many,NA,TRBJ2-2,CASSDGDTGELFF,TGTGCCAGCAGTGACGGGGACACCGGGGAGCTGTTTTTT
TRBV6-1,NA,NA,TRBJ2-7,CASSRWDGDYEQYF,TGTGCCAGCAGTCGCTGGGACGGCGATTACGAGCAGTACTTC
TRBV19,many,TRBD2,TRBJ2-7,CASSIRREGYRPYEQYF,TGTGCCAGTAGTATAAGGAGGGAGGGCTACAGGCCCTACGAGCAGTACTTC
TRBV12-3/TRBV12-4,NA,NA,TRBJ2-2,CASSSEGVSRAGELFF,TGTGCCAGCAGTTCTGAAGGGGTGTCACGGGCCGGGGAGCTGTTTTTT
TRBV2,many,TRBD2,TRBJ2-1,CASRRGTSGSNEQFF,TGTGCCAGCAGGAGAGGGACTAGCGGGTCCAATGAGCAGTTCTTC